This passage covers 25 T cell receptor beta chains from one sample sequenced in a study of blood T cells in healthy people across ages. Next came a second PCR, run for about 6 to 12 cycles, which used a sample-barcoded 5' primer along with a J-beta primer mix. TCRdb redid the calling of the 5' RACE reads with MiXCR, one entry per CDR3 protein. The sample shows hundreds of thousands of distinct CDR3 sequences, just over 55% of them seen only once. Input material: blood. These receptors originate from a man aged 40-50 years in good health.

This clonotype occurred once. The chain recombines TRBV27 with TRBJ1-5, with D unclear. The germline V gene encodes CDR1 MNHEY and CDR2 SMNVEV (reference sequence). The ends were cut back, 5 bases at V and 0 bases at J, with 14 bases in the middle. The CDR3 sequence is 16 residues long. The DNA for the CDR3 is TGTGCCAGCAGTGACGCCTGGCAGCTTAGCAATCAGCCCCAGCATTTT. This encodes CASSDAWQLSNQPQHF.

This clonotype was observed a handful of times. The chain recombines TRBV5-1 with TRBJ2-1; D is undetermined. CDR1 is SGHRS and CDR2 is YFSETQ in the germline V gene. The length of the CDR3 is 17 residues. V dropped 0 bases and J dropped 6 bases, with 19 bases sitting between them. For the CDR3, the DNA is TGCGCCAGCAGCTTGGAGTCAGTTTTCGTTTCGGGCAATGAGCAGTTCTTC. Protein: CASSLESVFVSGNEQFF.

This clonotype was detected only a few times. In DNA form, the CDR3 reads TGTGCCAGCAGTGAATTGGGGGAGGGTAAGACTGAAGCTTTCTTT. It codes for CASSELGEGKTEAFF. The chain couples TRBV25-1 to TRBJ1-1; a possible D gene is TRBD1 (5 bases). Trimming took 1 base from V and 5 from J, leaving 14 bases between them. The CDR3 totals 15 residues. Germline CDR1 reads MGHDK; CDR2 reads SYGVNS.

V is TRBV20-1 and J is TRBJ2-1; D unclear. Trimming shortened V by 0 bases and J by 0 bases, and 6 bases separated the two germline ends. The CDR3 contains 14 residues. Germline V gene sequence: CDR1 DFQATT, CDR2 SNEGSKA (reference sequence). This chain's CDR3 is CSAREVSSYNEQFF. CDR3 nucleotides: TGCAGTGCTAGAGAAGTGAGCTCCTACAATGAGCAGTTCTTC.

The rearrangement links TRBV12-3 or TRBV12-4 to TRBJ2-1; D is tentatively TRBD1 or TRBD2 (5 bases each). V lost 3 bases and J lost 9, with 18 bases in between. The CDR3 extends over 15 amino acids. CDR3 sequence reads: CASSLPGTVYCEQFF. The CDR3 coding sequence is TGTGCCAGCAGTTTGCCGGGGACGGTGTACTGTGAGCAGTTCTTC.

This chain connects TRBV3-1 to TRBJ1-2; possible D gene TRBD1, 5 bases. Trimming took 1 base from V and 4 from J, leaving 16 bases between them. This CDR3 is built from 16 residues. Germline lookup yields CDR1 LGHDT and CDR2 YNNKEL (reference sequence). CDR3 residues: CASSQGYPTAFYGYTF. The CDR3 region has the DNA TGTGCCAGCAGCCAAGGCTACCCGACAGCGTTCTATGGCTACACCTTC.

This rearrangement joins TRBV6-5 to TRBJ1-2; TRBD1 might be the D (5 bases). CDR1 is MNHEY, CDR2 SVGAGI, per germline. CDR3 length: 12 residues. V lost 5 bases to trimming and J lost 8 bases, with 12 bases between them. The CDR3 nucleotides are TGTGCCAGCAGTCCCACAGGATGGGGCTACACCTTC. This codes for CASSPTGWGYTF.

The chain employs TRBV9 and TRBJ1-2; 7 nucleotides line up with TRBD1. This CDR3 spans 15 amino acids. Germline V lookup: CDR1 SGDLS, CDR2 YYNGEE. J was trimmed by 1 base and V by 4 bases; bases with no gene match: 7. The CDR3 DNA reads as TGTGCCAGCAGCCCCCGGACAGGTATTAACTATGGCTACACCTTC. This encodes CASSPRTGINYGYTF.

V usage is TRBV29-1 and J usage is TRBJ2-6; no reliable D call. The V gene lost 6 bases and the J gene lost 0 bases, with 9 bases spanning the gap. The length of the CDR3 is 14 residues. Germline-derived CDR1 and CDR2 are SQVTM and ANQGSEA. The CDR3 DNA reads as TGCAGCGTCCTGTGGAGCTCTGGGGCCAACGTCCTGACTTTC. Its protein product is CSVLWSSGANVLTF.

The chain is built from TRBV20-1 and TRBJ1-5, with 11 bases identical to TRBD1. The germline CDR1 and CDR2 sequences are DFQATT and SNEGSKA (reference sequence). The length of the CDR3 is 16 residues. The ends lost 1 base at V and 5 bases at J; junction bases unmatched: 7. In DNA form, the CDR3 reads TGCAGTGCTAGAGCCGGGACAGGGGGAAGTCATCAGCCCCAGCATTTT. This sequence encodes CSARAGTGGSHQPQHF.

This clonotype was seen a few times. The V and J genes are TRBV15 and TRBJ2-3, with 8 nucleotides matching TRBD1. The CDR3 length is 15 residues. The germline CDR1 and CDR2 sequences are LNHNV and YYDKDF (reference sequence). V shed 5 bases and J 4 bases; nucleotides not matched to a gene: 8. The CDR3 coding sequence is TGTGCCACCAGCCTGGACAGGGAAAGGGCAGATACGCAGTATTTT. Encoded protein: CATSLDRERADTQYF.

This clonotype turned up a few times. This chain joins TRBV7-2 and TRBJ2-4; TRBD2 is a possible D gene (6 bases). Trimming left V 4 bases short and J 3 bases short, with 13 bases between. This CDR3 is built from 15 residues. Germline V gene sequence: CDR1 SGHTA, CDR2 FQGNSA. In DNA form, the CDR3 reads TGTGCCAGCAGCTGGGCGGGGCAGGGCAAAAACATTCAGTACTTC. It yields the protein CASSWAGQGKNIQYF.

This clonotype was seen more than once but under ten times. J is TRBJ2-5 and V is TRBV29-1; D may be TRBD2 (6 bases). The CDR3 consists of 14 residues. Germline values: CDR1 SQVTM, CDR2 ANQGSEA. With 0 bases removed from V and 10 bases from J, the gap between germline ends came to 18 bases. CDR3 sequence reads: CSVEDASTSLGQYF. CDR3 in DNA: TGCAGCGTTGAAGATGCGAGTACTAGCTTGGGCCAGTACTTC.

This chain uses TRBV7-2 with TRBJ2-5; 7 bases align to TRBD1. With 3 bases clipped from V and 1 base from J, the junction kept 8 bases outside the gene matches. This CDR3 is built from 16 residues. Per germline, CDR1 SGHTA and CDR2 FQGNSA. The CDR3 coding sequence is TGTGCCAGCAGCTTTCAACCGGGACAGTTCCAAGAGACCCAGTACTTC. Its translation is CASSFQPGQFQETQYF. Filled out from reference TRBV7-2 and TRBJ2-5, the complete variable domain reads GAGVSQSPSNKVTEKGKDVELRCDPISGHTALYWYRQSLGQGLEFLIYFQGNSAPDKSGLPSDRFSAERTGGSVSTLTIQRTQQEDSAVYLCASSFQPGQFQETQYFGPGTRLLVL.

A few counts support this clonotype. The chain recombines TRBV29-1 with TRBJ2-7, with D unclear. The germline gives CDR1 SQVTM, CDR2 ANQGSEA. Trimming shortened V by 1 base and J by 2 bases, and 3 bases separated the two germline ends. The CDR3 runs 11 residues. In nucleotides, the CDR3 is TGCAGCGTTGAAGCCGCCTACGAGCAGTACTTC. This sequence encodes CSVEAAYEQYF.

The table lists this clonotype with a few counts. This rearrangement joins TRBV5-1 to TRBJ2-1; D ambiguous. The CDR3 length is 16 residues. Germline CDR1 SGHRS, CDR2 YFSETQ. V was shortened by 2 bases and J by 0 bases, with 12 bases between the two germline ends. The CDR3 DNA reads TGCGCCAGCAGCTTTGACACTCAAAGCTCCTACAATGAGCAGTTCTTC. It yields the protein CASSFDTQSSYNEQFF.

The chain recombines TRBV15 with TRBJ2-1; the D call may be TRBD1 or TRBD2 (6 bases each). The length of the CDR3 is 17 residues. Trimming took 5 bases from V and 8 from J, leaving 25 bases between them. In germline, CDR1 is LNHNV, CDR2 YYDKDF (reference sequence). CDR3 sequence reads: CATSDWGSGGFRHEQFF. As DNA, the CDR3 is TGTGCCACCAGCGACTGGGGGTCCGGGGGCTTTAGGCATGAGCAGTTCTTC.

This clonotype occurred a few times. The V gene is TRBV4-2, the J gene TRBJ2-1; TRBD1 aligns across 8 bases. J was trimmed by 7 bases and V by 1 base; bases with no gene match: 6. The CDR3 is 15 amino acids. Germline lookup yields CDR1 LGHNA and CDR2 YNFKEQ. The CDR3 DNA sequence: TGTGCCAGCAGCCAAGTTCAGGGGGCATCGAATGAGCAGTTCTTC. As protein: CASSQVQGASNEQFF.

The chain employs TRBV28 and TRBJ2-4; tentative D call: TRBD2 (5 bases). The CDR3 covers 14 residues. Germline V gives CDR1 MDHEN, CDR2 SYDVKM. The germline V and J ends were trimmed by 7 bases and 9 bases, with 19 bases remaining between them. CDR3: CASTPRLGGRIQYF. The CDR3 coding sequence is TGTGCCAGCACTCCCCGACTGGGCGGGCGCATTCAGTACTTC.

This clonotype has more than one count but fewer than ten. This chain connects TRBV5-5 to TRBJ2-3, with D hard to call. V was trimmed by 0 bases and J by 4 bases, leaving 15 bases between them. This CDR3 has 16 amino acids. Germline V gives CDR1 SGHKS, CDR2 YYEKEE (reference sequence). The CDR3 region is CASSLDAEPGPDTQYF. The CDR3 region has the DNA TGTGCCAGCAGCTTGGATGCGGAACCTGGACCAGATACGCAGTATTTT.

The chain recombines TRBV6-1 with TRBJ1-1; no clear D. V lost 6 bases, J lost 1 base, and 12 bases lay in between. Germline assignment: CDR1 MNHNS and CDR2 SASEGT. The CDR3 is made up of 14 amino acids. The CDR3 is CASRESVENTEAFF. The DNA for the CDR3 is TGTGCCAGCAGGGAATCGGTGGAGAACACTGAAGCTTTCTTT.

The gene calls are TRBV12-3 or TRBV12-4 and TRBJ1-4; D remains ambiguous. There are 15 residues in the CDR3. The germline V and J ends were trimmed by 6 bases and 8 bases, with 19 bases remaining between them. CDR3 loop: CASRDGRRGGEKLFF. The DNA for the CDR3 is TGTGCCAGCAGAGATGGGCGTCGAGGAGGGGAAAAACTGTTTTTT.

The CDR3 sequence is CASSQDGRLANEQFF. DNA of the CDR3: TGTGCCAGCAGCCAAGATGGCAGGCTAGCGAACGAGCAGTTCTTC. The chain recombines TRBV3-1 with TRBJ2-1; a possible D gene is TRBD2 (6 bases). Germline V gene data show CDR1 as LGHDT and CDR2 as YNNKEL (reference sequence). Trimming removed 0 bases at V and 10 bases at J, with 16 bases between. The CDR3 sequence is 15 residues long.

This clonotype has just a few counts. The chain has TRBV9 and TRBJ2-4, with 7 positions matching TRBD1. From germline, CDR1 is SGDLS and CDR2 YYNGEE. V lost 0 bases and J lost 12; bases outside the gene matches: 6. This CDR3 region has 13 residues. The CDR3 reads CASSVETGTPQYF. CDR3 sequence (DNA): TGTGCCAGCAGCGTAGAGACAGGGACCCCTCAGTACTTC.

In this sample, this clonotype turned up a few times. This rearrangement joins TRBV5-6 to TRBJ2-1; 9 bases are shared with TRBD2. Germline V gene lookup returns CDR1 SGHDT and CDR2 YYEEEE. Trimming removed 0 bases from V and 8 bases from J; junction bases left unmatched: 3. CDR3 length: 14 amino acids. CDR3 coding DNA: TGTGCCAGCAGCTTGGGGCTAGCGGGATATGAGCAGTTCTTC. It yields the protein CASSLGLAGYEQFF.